The clone carrying this TCR beta chain was seen once. Assay used: immunoSEQ multiplex PCR; TCRdb lists only in-frame clones, some missing. The sample holds about 990,000 clones; 75% to 80% are singletons and the top ten take 0.61%. The data originate from a study of shared clonotypes between healthy human individuals. This CDR3 has 17 amino acids. Germline V gives CDR1 SGDLS, CDR2 YYNGEE. The V segment lost 2 bases and the J segment 3 bases; nucleotides outside the gene matches: 10. The source is a man in his late teens or twenties in good health. Some clones in this sample may be carry-over from other donors' samples. The sequenced sample was memory CD4+ T cells from PBMCs. The subset denotes: CD45RA-negative fraction. The gene calls are TRBV9 and TRBJ2-2; 7 bases agree with TRBD2. CDR3 in amino acids: CASSVSVGEGDTGELFF. In nucleotides, the CDR3 is TGTGCCAGCAGCGTTAGTGTGGGGGAGGGCGACACCGGGGAGCTGTTTTTT.